The rows below give T cell receptor beta chains drawn from one sample of a study of control samples from healthy donors and cancer patients. The table came from immunoSEQ multiplex PCR; TCRdb's copy has only in-frame clones and leaves some out. This sample has about 130,000 clones; around nine tenths occur once, and the top ten carry 5.5%. Sequenced input: blood. Every receptor here comes from a man between 18 and 35 years old in good health. The CDR3 runs from the conserved cysteine through the conserved F or W. A D gene is named only where the DNA matches it firmly. The size entry is marked missing in some rows and otherwise reads once, few, many or a size class.

>TRBV6-4|TRBJ1-1|NA|NA|10
CASPRDNAFF
TGTGCCAGTCCCCGGGACAATGCTTTCTTT
>TRBV9|TRBJ1-6|NA|NA|16
CASSARVGVYNSPLHF
TGTGCCAGCAGCGCCCGCGTGGGGGTCTATAATTCACCCCTCCACTTT
>TRBV19|TRBJ2-1|once|TRBD2|14
CASRRGGSHNEQFF
TGTGCCAGTAGGCGGGGGGGCTCTCACAATGAGCAGTTCTTC
>TRBV2|TRBJ2-5|NA|NA|14
CASSAQGGRETQYF
TGTGCCAGCAGTGCCCAAGGGGGGCGAGAGACCCAGTACTTC
>TRBV5-1|TRBJ2-7|NA|NA|14
CASSLWETTYEQYF
TGCGCCAGCAGCTTGTGGGAAACAACCTACGAGCAGTACTTC
>TRBV6-5|TRBJ2-5|NA|NA|12
CASSYSGETQYF
TGTGCCAGCAGTTACTCAGGAGAGACCCAGTACTTC
>TRBV7-9|TRBJ1-5|NA|TRBD1|16
CASSQGQGSSNQPQHF
TGTGCCAGCAGTCAGGGACAGGGGTCAAGCAATCAGCCCCAGCATTTT
>TRBV2|TRBJ2-7|once|TRBD2|14
CASSEGGISYEQYF
TGTGCCAGCAGTGAGGGAGGGATCTCCTACGAGCAGTACTTC
>TRBV2|TRBJ2-7|NA|TRBD1|14
CASLGQSSSYEQYF
TGTGCCAGCCTGGGACAGTCAAGCTCCTACGAGCAGTACTTC
>TRBV5-1|TRBJ1-2|NA|NA|15
CASSLAPGLGYGYTF
TGCGCCAGCAGCTTGGCCCCAGGCCTTGGCTATGGCTACACCTTC
>TRBV2|TRBJ1-2|NA|NA|10
CASSDSGYTF
TGTGCCAGCAGTGACAGTGGCTACACCTTC
>TRBV5-5|TRBJ1-1|NA|NA|13
CASTQDVVPEAFF
TGTGCCAGCACCCAAGATGTGGTCCCTGAAGCTTTCTTT
>TRBV30|TRBJ1-6|NA|NA|14
CAWENREVNSPLHF
TGTGCCTGGGAGAACAGGGAGGTGAATTCACCCCTCCACTTT
>TRBV6-1|TRBJ1-1|NA|NA|16
CASSEEVGSGYTEAFF
TGTGCCAGCAGTGAAGAGGTGGGGTCGGGTTACACTGAAGCTTTCTTT
>TRBV7-9|TRBJ1-4|once|TRBD1|17
CASSLLTGGLGNEKLFF
TGTGCCAGCAGCTTATTAACAGGGGGCTTGGGAAATGAAAAACTGTTTTTT
>TRBV19|TRBJ1-5|NA|NA|15
CASSPWQGSNQPQHF
TGTGCCAGTAGTCCCTGGCAAGGAAGCAATCAGCCCCAGCATTTT
>TRBV7-9|TRBJ2-1|NA|TRBD2|13
CASSQRGGNEQFF
TGTGCCAGCAGCCAACGGGGGGGCAATGAGCAGTTCTTC
>TRBV5-5|TRBJ2-5|NA|NA|15
CASSLVGGRQETQYF
TGTGCCAGCAGCTTGGTTGGGGGGAGACAAGAGACCCAGTACTTC
>TRBV5-1|TRBJ2-5|once|TRBD1|14
CASTKPNRGETQYF
TGCGCCAGCACCAAACCTAACAGGGGTGAGACCCAGTACTTC
>TRBV18|TRBJ1-1|NA|TRBD1|15
CASSPGPGGNTEAFF
TGTGCCAGCTCACCGGGCCCAGGGGGGAACACTGAAGCTTTCTTT
>TRBV30|TRBJ2-1|NA|TRBD2|15
CAWSPGGTAYNEQFF
TGTGCCTGGAGTCCGGGGGGGACCGCCTACAATGAGCAGTTCTTC
>TRBV24-1|TRBJ2-3|NA|NA|13
CATSDINPDTQYF
TGTGCCACCAGTGATATTAACCCAGATACGCAGTATTTT
>TRBV6-2/TRBV6-3|TRBJ1-5|NA|TRBD1|16
CASSYNPGQGLQPQHF
TGTGCCAGCAGTTACAATCCCGGACAGGGACTGCAGCCCCAGCATTTT
>TRBV21-1|TRBJ1-1|NA|NA|14
CASSKVSGNTEAFF
TGTGCCAGCAGCAAAGTGTCAGGAAACACTGAAGCTTTCTTT
>TRBV30|TRBJ2-1|NA|TRBD2|14
CAWGGLAGGNEQFF
TGTGCCTGGGGTGGACTAGCGGGGGGCAATGAGCAGTTCTTC
>TRBV5-1|TRBJ2-7|NA|TRBD1|17
CASSQALLRDSSYEQYF
TGCGCCAGCAGCCAGGCACTTCTCCGGGACAGCTCCTACGAGCAGTACTTC
>TRBV5-4|TRBJ1-1|NA|NA|16
CASSLASFRIYTEAFF
TGTGCCAGCAGCTTGGCAAGTTTCAGGATCTACACTGAAGCTTTCTTT
>TRBV10-3|TRBJ2-3|NA|NA|14
CAISDSGAGDTQYF
TGTGCCATCAGTGACTCGGGGGCCGGAGATACGCAGTATTTT
>TRBV7-2|TRBJ2-7|once|NA|12
CASSSGLYEQYF
TGTGCCAGCAGCTCAGGACTCTACGAGCAGTACTTC
>TRBV7-2|TRBJ1-5|NA|NA|12
CASTRQNQPQHF
TGTGCCAGCACACGACAGAATCAGCCCCAGCATTTT
>TRBV28|TRBJ2-7|NA|NA|13
CASSFRSSYEQYF
TGTGCCAGCAGTTTTCGGTCCTCCTACGAGCAGTACTTC
>TRBV6-6|TRBJ2-3|NA|TRBD2|15
CASTPRLAGGDTQYF
TGTGCCAGCACCCCTCGACTAGCGGGGGGAGATACGCAGTATTTT
>TRBV2|TRBJ2-3|few|TRBD2|15
CASSEGGGFTDTQYF
TGTGCCAGCAGTGAAGGCGGGGGATTCACAGATACGCAGTATTTT
>TRBV5-4|TRBJ2-1|NA|NA|15
CASSLEVREDNEQFF
TGTGCCAGCAGCTTGGAGGTCAGGGAAGACAATGAGCAGTTCTTC
>TRBV9|TRBJ2-3|NA|TRBD2|17
CASSVDRAGGGSDTQYF
TGTGCCAGCAGCGTAGACAGGGCCGGCGGGGGGTCTGATACGCAGTATTTT
>TRBV6-6|TRBJ2-2|NA|NA|16
CASRRMLVANTGELFF
TGTGCCAGCAGGAGAATGTTAGTAGCGAACACCGGGGAGCTGTTTTTT
>TRBV19|TRBJ2-5|NA|NA|11
CASSMGETQYF
TGTGCCAGTAGTATGGGGGAGACCCAGTACTTC